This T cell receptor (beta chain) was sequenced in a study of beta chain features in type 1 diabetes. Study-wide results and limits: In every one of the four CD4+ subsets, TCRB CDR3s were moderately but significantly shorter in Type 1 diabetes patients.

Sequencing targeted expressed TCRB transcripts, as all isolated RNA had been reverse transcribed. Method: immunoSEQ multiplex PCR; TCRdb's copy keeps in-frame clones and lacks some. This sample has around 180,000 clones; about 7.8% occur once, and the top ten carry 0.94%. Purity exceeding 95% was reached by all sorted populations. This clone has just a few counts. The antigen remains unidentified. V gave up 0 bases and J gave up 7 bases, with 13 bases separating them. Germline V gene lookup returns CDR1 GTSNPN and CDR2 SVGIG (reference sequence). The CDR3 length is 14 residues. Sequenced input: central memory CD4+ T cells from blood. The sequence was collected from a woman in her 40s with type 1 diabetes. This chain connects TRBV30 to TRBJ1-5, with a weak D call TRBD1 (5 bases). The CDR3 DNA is TGTGCCTGGAGTGTAAGCACAGGCGGACAGCCCCAGCATTTT. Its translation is CAWSVSTGGQPQHF.